The clone carrying this T cell receptor beta chain was detected only a few times. V was shortened by 6 bases and J by 8 bases, with 16 bases between the two germline ends. The CDR3 has 14 residues. The source of the sample is a study of T cells in Graves' hyperthyroidism and ophthalmopathy. Looking at the study overall: Peripheral blood was taken when the disease was first diagnosed, before any treatment began.

The CDR3 regions of TCR beta were amplified from RNA transcripts. RT-PCR in the first round (using the HTBI primer set) targeted the TCR CDR3. TCRdb redid the calling of the multiplex PCR reads with MiXCR, one entry per CDR3 protein. The sample has approximately 480,000 distinct CDR3 sequences, around 21% seen once; the top ten hold approximately 25%. The sample taken for sequencing was blood. This sequence was found in a young man with Graves' hyperthyroidism. The rearrangement links TRBV12-3 or TRBV12-4 to TRBJ1-4, with TRBD1 as a possible D gene (5 bases). CDR3 DNA: TGTGCCAGCAGCGACCCCGGGACGGTGGAAAAACTGTTTTTT. Protein product: CASSDPGTVEKLFF.